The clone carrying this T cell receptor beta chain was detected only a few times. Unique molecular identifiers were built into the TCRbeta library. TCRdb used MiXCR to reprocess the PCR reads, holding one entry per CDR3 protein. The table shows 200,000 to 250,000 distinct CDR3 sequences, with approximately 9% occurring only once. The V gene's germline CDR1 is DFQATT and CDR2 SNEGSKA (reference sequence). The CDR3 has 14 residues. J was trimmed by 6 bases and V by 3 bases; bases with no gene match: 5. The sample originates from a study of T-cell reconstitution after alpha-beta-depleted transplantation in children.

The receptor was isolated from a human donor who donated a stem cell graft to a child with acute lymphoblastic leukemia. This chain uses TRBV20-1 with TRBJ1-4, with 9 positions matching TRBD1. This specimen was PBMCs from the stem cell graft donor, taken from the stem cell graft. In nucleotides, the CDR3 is TGCAGTGCTAGGATGGACAGGGGTCATGAAAAACTGTTTTTT. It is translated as CSARMDRGHEKLFF.